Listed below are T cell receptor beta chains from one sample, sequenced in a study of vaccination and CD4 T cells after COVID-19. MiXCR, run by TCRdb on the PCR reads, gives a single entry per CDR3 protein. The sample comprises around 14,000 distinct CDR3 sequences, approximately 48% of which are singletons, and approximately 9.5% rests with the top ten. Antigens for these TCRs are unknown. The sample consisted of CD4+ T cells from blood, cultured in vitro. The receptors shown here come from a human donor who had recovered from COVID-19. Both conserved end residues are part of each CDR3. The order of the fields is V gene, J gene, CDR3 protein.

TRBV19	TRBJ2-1	CASSIYGGTAYNEQFF
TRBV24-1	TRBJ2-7	CATSDPSRYEQYF
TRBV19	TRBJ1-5	CASSIQNSNQPQHF
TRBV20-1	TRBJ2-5	CSARERDSWYQETQYF
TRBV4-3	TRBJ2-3	CASSQDGTGTDTQYF
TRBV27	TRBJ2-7	CASSFLAGNYEQYF
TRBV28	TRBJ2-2	CASSYDSLNTGELFF
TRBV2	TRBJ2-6	CASRKTELMSSGANVLTF
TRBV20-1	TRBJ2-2	CSARPGGNTGELFF
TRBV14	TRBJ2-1	CASSPLEAGVNNEQFF
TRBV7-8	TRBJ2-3	CASKRLAGTLSALQYF